The 9 T cell receptor beta chains reported below all come from one sample, sequenced in a study of blood T cell repertoires in COVID-19. Generated by immunoSEQ multiplex PCR, the TCRdb table keeps only in-frame clones and is missing some. This table holds fewer than 250,000 clones, around 90% found once. The sample was PBMCs or T cells enriched from blood (not recorded which). The receptor source for this set is a woman younger than 45 who had been exposed to COVID-19.

V is TRBV30 and J is TRBJ2-5; 12 bases map to TRBD2. J was trimmed by 8 bases and V by 4 bases; bases with no gene match: 8. The CDR3 is 14 residues long. In germline, CDR1 is GTSNPN, CDR2 SVGIG (reference sequence). The CDR3 DNA follows: TGTGCCTGGAAGGCTAGCGGGAGGGCCGGTACCCAGTACTTC. Its protein product is CAWKASGRAGTQYF.

This sequence joins TRBV30 and TRBJ1-1; D might be TRBD1 (6 bases). Trimming stripped 0 bases from V and 1 base from J, with 6 bases between. The CDR3 is made up of 13 amino acids. CDR1 GTSNPN and CDR2 SVGIG come from the germline V gene (reference sequence). DNA for the CDR3: TGTGCCTGGAGTGTACAGGGGAACACTGAAGCTTTCTTT. Translating it yields CAWSVQGNTEAFF.

CDR3 amino acids: CASSRGGRDNEQFF. Here the CDR3 DNA reads TGTGCCAGCTCCAGGGGCGGGAGGGACAATGAGCAGTTCTTC. V usage is TRBV4-2 and J usage is TRBJ2-1; 9 bases agree with TRBD2. The junction had 7 bases not matched to a gene; V was cut back by 8 bases and J by 5 bases. Per germline, CDR1 LGHNA and CDR2 YNFKEQ. The CDR3 sequence is 14 residues long.

The rearrangement links TRBV24-1 to TRBJ2-7; 15 nucleotides match TRBD2. Trimming at V came to 7 bases and at J to 0 bases, leaving 6 bases not matched to a gene. Per the germline V gene, CDR1 is KGHDR and CDR2 is SFDVKD. The CDR3 covers 17 residues. CDR3 amino acids: CATSPGLAGGPSYEQYF. CDR3 in DNA: TGTGCCACCAGCCCCGGACTAGCGGGAGGGCCCTCCTACGAGCAGTACTTC.

The V gene is TRBV5-1, the J gene TRBJ2-3; D possibly corresponds to TRBD2 (6 bases). The CDR3 spans 16 residues. V lost 0 bases, J lost 2 bases, and 13 bases lay in between. CDR1 is SGHRS, CDR2 YFSETQ, per germline. CDR3 region: CASSLGGGGNTDTQYF. The CDR3 region has the DNA TGCGCCAGCAGCTTGGGAGGAGGCGGGAACACAGATACGCAGTATTTT.

The rearrangement uses TRBV18 and TRBJ2-3, with D perhaps TRBD2 (5 bases). The CDR3 length is 14 residues. Germline V gene lookup returns CDR1 KGHSH and CDR2 LQKENI. Trimming shortened V by 2 bases and J by 0 bases, and 6 bases separated the two germline ends. DNA of the CDR3: TGTGCCAGCTCACCAAGGAGGAGCACAGATACGCAGTATTTT. Protein: CASSPRRSTDTQYF.

The chain couples TRBV10-1 to TRBJ1-1; no clear D gene. The V gene's germline CDR1 is WNHNN and CDR2 SYGVQD (reference sequence). V lost 6 bases and J lost 5, with 13 bases in between. The CDR3 loop spans 13 amino acids. CDR3 region: CASSPLGSTEAFF. The CDR3 bases are TGCGCCAGCAGCCCGCTCGGTTCTACTGAAGCTTTCTTT.

As to this clone: The sample has other DNA sequences that encode this CDR3 too. The chain uses TRBV9 and TRBJ1-3, with D possibly matching TRBD1 (5 bases). Germline V CDR1 and CDR2: SGDLS, YYNGEE. V was pared by 0 bases and J by 4 bases, with 8 bases between. This CDR3 contains 14 residues. Here the CDR3 reads CASSVGGAGNTIYF. The CDR3 region has the DNA TGTGCCAGCAGCGTAGGGGGCGCAGGAAACACCATATATTTT.

This chain connects TRBV28 to TRBJ2-1, with D perhaps TRBD2 (5 bases). This CDR3 is built from 14 residues. V was pared by 0 bases and J by 5 bases, with 8 bases between. Germline CDR1 is MDHEN and CDR2 is SYDVKM. The CDR3 sequence is CASSLWRVDNEQFF. As DNA, the CDR3 is TGTGCCAGCAGTTTATGGAGGGTAGACAATGAGCAGTTCTTC. Looking up the rest from reference TRBV28 and TRBJ2-1 gives the full variable domain: DVKVTQSSRYLVKRTGEKVFLECVQDMDHENMFWYRQDPGLGLRLIYFSYDVKMKEKGDIPEGYSVSREKKERFSLILESASTNQTSMYLCASSLWRVDNEQFFGPGTRLTVL.